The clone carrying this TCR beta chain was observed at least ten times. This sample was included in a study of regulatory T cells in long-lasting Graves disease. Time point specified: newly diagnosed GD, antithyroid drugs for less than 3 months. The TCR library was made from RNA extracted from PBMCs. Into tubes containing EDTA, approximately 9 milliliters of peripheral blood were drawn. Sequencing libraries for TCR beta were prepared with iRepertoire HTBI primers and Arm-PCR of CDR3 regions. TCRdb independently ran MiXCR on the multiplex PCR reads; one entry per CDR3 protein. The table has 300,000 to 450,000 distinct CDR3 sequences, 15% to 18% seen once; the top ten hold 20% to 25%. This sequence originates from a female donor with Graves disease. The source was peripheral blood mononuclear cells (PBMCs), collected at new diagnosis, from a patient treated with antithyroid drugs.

CDR3 sequence: CASENSRGKGQGITEAFF. The CDR3, as DNA: TGTGCCAGCGAAAACAGTAGGGGCAAGGGACAGGGAATCACTGAAGCTTTCTTT. V gene TRBV11-2 combines with J gene TRBJ1-1; 9 nucleotides line up with TRBD1. V shed 8 bases and J 4 bases; nucleotides not matched to a gene: 20. The CDR3 has 18 amino acids. CDR1 is SGHAT, CDR2 FQNNGV, per germline.